The 20 T cell receptor beta chains below were found in one sample sequenced in a study of identical twins. TCRdb reanalysed the 5' RACE reads using MiXCR and keeps one entry per CDR3 protein. This sample has some 710,000 distinct CDR3 sequences, with around 6% found just once. Sequences were obtained from naive T cells sorted from blood. These receptors were collected from a man aged 18 to 35 in good health.

Many counts were recorded for this clonotype. This chain joins TRBV29-1 and TRBJ2-1; D is possibly TRBD1 or TRBD2 (5 bases each). This CDR3 is 15 amino acids long. The germline V gene has CDR1 SQVTM and CDR2 ANQGSEA. Trimming took 8 bases from V and 7 from J, leaving 24 bases between them. The DNA for the CDR3 is TGCAGCTGTTTCTCGGGTGTATCGGGACGTAATGAGCAGTTCTTC. Amino acids: CSCFSGVSGRNEQFF.

The chain carries TRBV9 and TRBJ1-1; D call uncertain. Germline CDR1 and CDR2: SGDLS and YYNGEE. The CDR3 is 13 residues long. The V end was cut by 0 bases, the J end by 4 bases, with 7 bases between. The CDR3 sequence: CASSVEVFTEAFF. The CDR3 nucleotides are TGTGCCAGCAGCGTAGAGGTTTTCACTGAAGCTTTCTTT.

Many counts were recorded for this clonotype. V is TRBV20-1 and J is TRBJ2-3; D is ambiguous. Germline V gene data show CDR1 as DFQATT and CDR2 as SNEGSKA (reference sequence). CDR3 size: 16 residues. Trimming stripped 0 bases from V and 2 bases from J, with 15 bases between. DNA for the CDR3: TGCAGTGCTAGAGATCTTAACTCCTTTTTCACAGATACGCAGTATTTT. Its protein is CSARDLNSFFTDTQYF.

This clonotype appeared a few times. The chain employs TRBV11-2 and TRBJ2-7; D unclear. V shed 5 bases and J shed 6 bases, with 14 bases lying between them. The CDR3 length is 13 residues. Germline lookup yields CDR1 SGHAT and CDR2 FQNNGV. The CDR3 DNA follows: TGTGCCAGCAGCCCCTTAGTTCGCATCGAGCAGTACTTC. This gives the protein CASSPLVRIEQYF.

This clonotype was found many times. The genes are TRBV20-1 and TRBJ2-1; TRBD2 is a possible D gene (5 bases). V was cut by 3 bases and J by 0 bases, with 9 bases left in between. The germline gives CDR1 DFQATT, CDR2 SNEGSKA (reference sequence). The CDR3 totals 14 residues. The CDR3, as DNA: TGCAGTGCTAGTAGGGAGAGCTCCTACAATGAGCAGTTCTTC. Translated, it gives CSASRESSYNEQFF.

This clonotype appeared many times. In DNA, the CDR3 is TGCAGTGCTAGAGTCCACTCCCGACCAATGGACACTGAAGCTTTCTTT. Translated, it gives CSARVHSRPMDTEAFF. The chain carries TRBV20-1 and TRBJ1-1; D unresolved. This CDR3 has 16 amino acids. Germline CDR1 and CDR2: DFQATT and SNEGSKA (reference sequence). V was clipped by 1 base and J by 3 bases, with 18 bases between them.

This clonotype showed up many times. The J gene is TRBJ2-7, the V gene TRBV6-2 or TRBV6-3; D unclear. In germline, CDR1 is MNHEY, CDR2 SVGEGT. The CDR3 sequence is 12 residues long. Trimming removed 8 bases from V and 3 bases from J, with 11 bases in between. The CDR3 protein is CASAEENYEQYF. In DNA, the CDR3 is TGTGCCAGCGCTGAAGAGAACTACGAGCAGTACTTC.

This chain uses TRBV4-3 with TRBJ2-7; TRBD2 might be the D (6 bases). CDR3 length: 15 amino acids. Germline CDR1 is LGHNA and CDR2 is YSLEER. The V end lost 4 bases, the J end lost 1 base, and 14 bases lay between the germline ends. The CDR3 nucleotides read TGCGCCAGCAGCCCCCAGGCTAGCGCTTCCTACGAGCAGTACTTC. Protein sequence: CASSPQASASYEQYF.

As to this clonotype: A much bigger clone sits one base away, suggesting this may be a read error. This chain's CDR3 is CASSLDIANTGELFF. The CDR3 DNA reads TGCGCCAGCAGCTTGGACATCGCGAACACCGGGGAGCTGTTTTTT. This chain uses TRBV5-1 with TRBJ2-2, with no clear D. V gave up 0 bases and J gave up 0 bases, with 6 bases separating them. Germline loops: CDR1 SGHRS, CDR2 YFSETQ. The CDR3 spans 15 residues.

This clonotype was observed a few times. The chain recombines TRBV27 with TRBJ2-2, with 15 positions matching TRBD2. Germline V gene lookup returns CDR1 MNHEY and CDR2 SMNVEV (reference sequence). CDR3 length equals 18 residues. Trimming took 5 bases from V and 3 from J; bases not matched to a gene: 7. In nucleotides, the CDR3 is TGTGCCAGCAGTCTGGGACTAGCGGGAGGTCGGGACACCGGGGAGCTGTTTTTT. Translated, it gives CASSLGLAGGRDTGELFF.

This clonotype was counted a few times. V gene TRBV5-1 combines with J gene TRBJ2-7; TRBD2 matches 12 bases. Per the germline V gene, CDR1 is SGHRS and CDR2 is YFSETQ. V dropped 3 bases and J dropped 2; count of bases not matched to a gene: 3. This CDR3 has 15 amino acids. The CDR3 reads CASSSGLAGAYEQYV. DNA for the CDR3: TGCGCCAGCAGCTCGGGACTAGCGGGCGCCTACGAGCAGTACGTC.

V gene TRBV6-1 combines with J gene TRBJ2-7; TRBD1 matches 12 bases. This CDR3 is built from 15 residues. From germline, CDR1 is MNHNS and CDR2 SASEGT. The J segment lost 3 bases and the V segment lost 10 bases, leaving 10 bases of the junction unmatched. The CDR3 nucleotides read TGTGCCACCATCTCCGGGACAGGGGGCGGCTACGAGCAGTACTTC. It encodes CATISGTGGGYEQYF.

This clonotype was seen many times. The chain couples TRBV29-1 to TRBJ1-1; D is perhaps TRBD1 (5 bases). CDR1 is SQVTM and CDR2 is ANQGSEA in the germline V gene. The length of the CDR3 is 11 residues. The ends were cut back, 0 bases at V and 8 bases at J, with 7 bases in the middle. The CDR3 spells CSVEDWGEAFF. The CDR3 region has the DNA TGCAGCGTTGAAGATTGGGGGGAAGCTTTCTTT.

This clonotype has a count of ten or more. The rearrangement links TRBV20-1 to TRBJ2-1; no reliable D call. CDR1 DFQATT and CDR2 SNEGSKA come from the germline V gene (reference sequence). The CDR3 has 11 residues. Trimming pared 0 bases from V and 15 bases from J, leaving 12 bases between. CDR3 bases: TGCAGTGCTAGAGATCTTGATGAAGGGTTCTTC. As protein: CSARDLDEGFF.

This clonotype was counted only a few times. The chain couples TRBV4-3 to TRBJ2-3; TRBD1 matches at 9 bases. V shed 1 base, J shed 3 bases, and the junction held 5 bases outside the gene matches. Germline assignment: CDR1 LGHNA and CDR2 YSLEER. The CDR3 totals 16 residues. Here the CDR3 reads CASSQGDRVPTDTQYF. CDR3 nucleotides: TGCGCCAGCAGCCAAGGGGACAGGGTACCTACAGATACGCAGTATTTT.

This clonotype was picked up a small number of times. J is TRBJ1-5 and V is TRBV20-1; the D is unclear. The length of the CDR3 is 11 residues. V lost 4 bases and J lost 4, with 5 bases in between. Germline V lookup: CDR1 DFQATT, CDR2 SNEGSKA (reference sequence). The CDR3 reads CSAMKNQPQHF. CDR3 nucleotide sequence: TGCAGTGCTATGAAAAATCAGCCCCAGCATTTT.

This chain uses TRBV7-3 with TRBJ2-7; D is unclear. The germline V gene encodes CDR1 SGHTA and CDR2 FQGTGA. Trimming took 5 bases from V and 7 from J, leaving 18 bases between them. This CDR3 has 14 residues. The CDR3 here is CASSPSSDDPEQYF. The CDR3 region has the DNA TGTGCCAGCAGCCCCAGTTCTGACGATCCTGAGCAGTACTTC.

This clonotype was detected many times. V and J are TRBV10-3 and TRBJ2-3; 8 bases are shared with TRBD1. Trimming cost V 8 bases and J 6 bases; bases outside gene matches: 7. Germline values: CDR1 ENHRY, CDR2 SYGVKD. The CDR3 runs 13 residues. CDR3 in amino acids: CAIDQGAGDTQYF. The CDR3 bases are TGTGCCATCGACCAGGGGGCAGGGGATACGCAGTATTTT.

This clonotype was detected many times. The rearrangement links TRBV9 to TRBJ2-1; D is unresolved. Trimming stripped 0 bases from V and 7 bases from J, with 8 bases between. CDR3 length: 13 residues. The V gene's germline CDR1 is SGDLS and CDR2 YYNGEE. CDR3 loop: CASSVGSTNEQFF. For the CDR3, the DNA is TGTGCCAGCAGCGTAGGGTCTACTAATGAGCAGTTCTTC.

V usage is TRBV15 and J usage is TRBJ2-7; possible D gene TRBD2, 5 bases. The length of the CDR3 is 13 residues. The germline V gene encodes CDR1 LNHNV and CDR2 YYDKDF (reference sequence). V lost 0 bases and J 3 bases, leaving 6 bases between the germline ends. CDR3 residues: CATSRDRDYEQYF. As DNA, the CDR3 is TGTGCCACCAGCAGAGACCGGGACTACGAGCAGTACTTC.